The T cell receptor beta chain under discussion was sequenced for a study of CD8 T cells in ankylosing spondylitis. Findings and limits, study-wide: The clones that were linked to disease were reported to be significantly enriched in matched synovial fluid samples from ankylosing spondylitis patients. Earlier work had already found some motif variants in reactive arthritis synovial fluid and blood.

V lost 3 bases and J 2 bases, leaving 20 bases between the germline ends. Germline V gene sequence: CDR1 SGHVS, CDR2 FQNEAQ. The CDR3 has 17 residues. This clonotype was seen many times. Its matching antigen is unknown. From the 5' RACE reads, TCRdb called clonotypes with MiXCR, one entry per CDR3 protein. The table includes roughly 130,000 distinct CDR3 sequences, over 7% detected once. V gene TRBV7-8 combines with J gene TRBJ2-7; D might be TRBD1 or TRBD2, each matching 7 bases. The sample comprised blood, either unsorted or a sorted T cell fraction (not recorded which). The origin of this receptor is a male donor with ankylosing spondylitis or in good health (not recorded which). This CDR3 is CASSFSPRDSGAYEQYF. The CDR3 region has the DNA TGTGCCAGCAGCTTCTCTCCCCGGGACAGCGGGGCCTACGAGCAGTACTTC.